This TCR beta chain was sequenced in a study of blood T cell repertoires in COVID-19 (dated by TCRdb to 2019 to 2021). Background on the whole study: The collaborator samples originated in the United States, Italy and Spain and spanned the acute and convalescent phases of COVID-19. The material from the prospective study consisted of cDNA or gDNA derived from T cells, B-cell-depleted T cells, or PBMCs. Subjects who had been exposed to COVID-19, were actively infected with it, or had recovered from it provided the deeply sampled blood TCRbeta repertoires that made up the dataset. The repertoires were made available in a free public database intended to serve as a resource for research on the immune response to SARS-CoV-2. Samples came from the ongoing ImmuneRACE study (first 160 participants) plus 1,254 subjects from 6 global collaborators. Nearly every sample came with metadata listing a de-identified subject ID, COVID-19 status, age in years and sex. Where available, HLA class I and class II types were taken from metadata supplied by the sample provider and were not determined by assay-based typing.

At the junction V is shortened by 5 bases and J by 7 bases; bases outside the gene matches: 13. Via the germline V gene (reference sequence), CDR1 is PRHDT and CDR2 FYEKMQ. From its cysteine to its phenylalanine, the CDR3 spans 18 amino acids. The read is trimmed to its CDR3 DNA, 54 bases read in frame from base 1. TCRbeta CDR3 regions were amplified from genomic DNA by means of the immunoSEQ Assay, a bias-controlled multiplex PCR. The paper's data handling went like this. Within the assay, amplification of reference gene primers was used to estimate how many nucleated cells each sample contained. Sequence reads were collapsed and filtered to measure the absolute abundance of every unique TCRbeta CDR3 rearrangement. For each sample, productive Simpson clonality was calculated as the square root of Simpson's diversity index across productive rearrangements. This immuneACCESS table, as held by TCRdb, lists in-frame sequences with V and J called but not all clones. Of the missing ones, under half trace to an unresolved V gene in checked studies; the others have no known cause. The V and J calls and the clone size are those of that table, but D and trimming were determined from the DNA. The sample yields some 300,000 clones; 85% to 90% were counted once. Approximately 1.8% of the sample is taken by the ten largest.

As concerns this clone: The antigen this receptor binds is unknown. No base-level quality is on record; no much larger clone is a single base apart.

The paper's findings and limits, for the study overall: The amount of clinical and demographic metadata varied by source and participant and was provided uncurated.

In Seattle, one collaborating source enrolled patients while the infection was active and tracked those patients longitudinally over the course of disease. Collaborating institutions collected whole blood in K2EDTA tubes following their own protocols. For TCRbeta analysis, collaborators shipped samples in one of three forms: frozen whole blood, isolated PBMCs, or DNA extracted from either of those sample types. The rearranged segments are TRBV13 and TRBJ2-2; 13 bases in the middle match TRBD2. The receptor was isolated from a woman aged 25 to 45 with COVID-19, enrolled during active disease. The sample comprised peripheral blood. The CDR3 protein: CASSPGLAGAPWGGELFF. The nucleotide sequence is given as TGTGCCAGCAGCCCAGGACTAGCGGGGGCCCCTTGGGGCGGGGAGCTGTTTTTT.